In this sample, the clone carrying this TCR beta chain turned up a few times. The record originates from a study of blood T cells in healthy people across ages. Looking at the study overall: For every two T cells, template switching captured about one barcoded beta molecule.

Each sample provided at least 5.5 micrograms of extracted total RNA. A sample-barcoded 5' primer and a J-beta primer mix were used in a second PCR of roughly 6 to 11 cycles. TCRdb re-derived calls from the 5' RACE reads in MiXCR, one entry per CDR3 protein. The sample records roughly 730,000 distinct CDR3 sequences, roughly 56% being singletons. The CDR3 has 15 amino acids. V shed 0 bases, J shed 4 bases, and the junction held 7 bases outside the gene matches. Germline values: CDR1 DFQATT, CDR2 SNEGSKA (reference sequence). This clonotype originated in a man in his forties or fifties in good health. Material for sequencing was blood. The V gene is TRBV20-1, the J gene TRBJ2-3; 7 bases are shared with TRBD2. Written as DNA, the CDR3 is TGCAGTGCTAGAGATGGGGGGGAATTGGCAGATACGCAGTATTTT. It encodes CSARDGGELADTQYF.